The T cell receptor beta chain described here comes from a study of post-analysis software for immune sequencing data. Points from the study as a whole: In patients, about five TRBV segments were more frequent than in controls, with TRBV5-6, TRBV5-1 and TRBV20-1 among them. Controls significantly exceeded multiple sclerosis patients in normalized Chao1 diversity.

The CDR3 loop spans 11 amino acids. Per the germline V gene, CDR1 is SGDLS and CDR2 is YYNGEE. V lost 3 bases and J lost 8, with 8 bases in between. Tagging with unique molecular identifiers was a feature of the TCR beta cDNA libraries. T cells, roughly 1 to 10 million of them, yielded roughly 550,000 cDNA molecules. One entry per CDR3 protein, called by TCRdb with MiXCR from the PCR reads. The table records 750,000 to 900,000 distinct CDR3 sequences, more than 45% of them present only once. With regard to this clonotype: Its matching antigen is unknown.

The sample consisted of blood. This TCR came from a girl between 5 and 17 years old with multiple sclerosis. J is TRBJ1-2 and V is TRBV9; D is uncertain. The CDR3 DNA is TGTGCCAGCAGCGGGCGAACAGGCTACACCTTC. Its translation is CASSGRTGYTF. Filled out from reference TRBV9 and TRBJ1-2, the complete variable domain reads DSGVTQTPKHLITATGQRVTLRCSPRSGDLSVYWYQQSLDQGLQFLIQYYNGEERAKGNILERFSAQQFPDLHSELNLSSLELGDSALYFCASSGRTGYTFGSGTRLTVV.